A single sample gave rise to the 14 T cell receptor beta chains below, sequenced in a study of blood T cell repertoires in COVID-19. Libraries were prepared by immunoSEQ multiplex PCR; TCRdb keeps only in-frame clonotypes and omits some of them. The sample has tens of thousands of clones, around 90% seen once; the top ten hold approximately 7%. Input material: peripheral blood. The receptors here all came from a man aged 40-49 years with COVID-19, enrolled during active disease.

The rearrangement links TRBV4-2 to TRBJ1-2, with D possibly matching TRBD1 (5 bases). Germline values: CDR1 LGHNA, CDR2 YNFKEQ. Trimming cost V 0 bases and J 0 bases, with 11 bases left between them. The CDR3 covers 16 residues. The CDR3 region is CASSQEVTAANYGYTF. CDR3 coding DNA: TGTGCCAGCAGCCAAGAAGTGACAGCTGCTAACTATGGCTACACCTTC.

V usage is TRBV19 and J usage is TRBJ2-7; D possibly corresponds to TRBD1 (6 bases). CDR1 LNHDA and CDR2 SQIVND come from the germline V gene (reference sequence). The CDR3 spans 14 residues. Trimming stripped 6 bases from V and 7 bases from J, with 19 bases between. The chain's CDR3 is CASRRSTGLGEQYF. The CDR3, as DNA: TGTGCCAGTAGGCGGTCGACAGGCCTGGGGGAGCAGTACTTC.

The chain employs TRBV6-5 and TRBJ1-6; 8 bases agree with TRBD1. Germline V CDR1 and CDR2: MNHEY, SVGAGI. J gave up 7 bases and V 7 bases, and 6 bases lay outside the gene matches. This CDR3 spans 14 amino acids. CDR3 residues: CASTLDRENSPLHF. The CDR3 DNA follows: TGTGCCAGCACCCTGGACAGGGAGAATTCACCCCTCCACTTT.

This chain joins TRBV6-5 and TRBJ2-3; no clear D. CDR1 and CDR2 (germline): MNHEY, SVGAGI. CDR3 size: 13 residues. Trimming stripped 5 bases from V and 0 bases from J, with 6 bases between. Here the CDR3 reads CASSLPSTDTQYF. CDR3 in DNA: TGTGCCAGCAGTCTACCCAGCACAGATACGCAGTATTTT.

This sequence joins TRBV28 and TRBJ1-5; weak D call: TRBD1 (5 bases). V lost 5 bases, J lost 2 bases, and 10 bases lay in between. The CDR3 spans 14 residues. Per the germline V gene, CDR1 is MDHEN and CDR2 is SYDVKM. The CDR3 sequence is CASSISQGNQPQHF. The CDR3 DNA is TGTGCCAGCAGTATCTCACAGGGCAATCAGCCCCAGCATTTT.

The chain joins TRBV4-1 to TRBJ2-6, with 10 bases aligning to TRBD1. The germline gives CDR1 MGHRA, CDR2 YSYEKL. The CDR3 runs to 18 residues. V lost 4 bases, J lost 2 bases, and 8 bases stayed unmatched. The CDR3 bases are TGCGCCAGCAGCCTAGTTCGGACAGGGGGGCCTGGGGCCAACGTCCTGACTTTC. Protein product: CASSLVRTGGPGANVLTF.

The CDR3 sequence: CASTSRGHIQYF. The CDR3 DNA sequence: TGTGCCAGTACCTCCAGGGGTCACATTCAGTACTTC. The V gene is TRBV19, the J gene TRBJ2-4; the D gene is possibly TRBD1 (6 bases). The CDR3 sequence is 12 residues long. From germline, CDR1 is LNHDA and CDR2 SQIVND (reference sequence). Trimming cost V 7 bases and J 8 bases, with 12 bases left between them.

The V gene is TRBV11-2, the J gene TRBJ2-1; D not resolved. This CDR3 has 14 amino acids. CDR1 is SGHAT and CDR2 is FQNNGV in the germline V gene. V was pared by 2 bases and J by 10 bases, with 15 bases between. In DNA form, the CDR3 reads TGTGCCAGCAGCTTATCCCCTGACTGGTTGGAGCAGTTCTTC. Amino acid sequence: CASSLSPDWLEQFF.

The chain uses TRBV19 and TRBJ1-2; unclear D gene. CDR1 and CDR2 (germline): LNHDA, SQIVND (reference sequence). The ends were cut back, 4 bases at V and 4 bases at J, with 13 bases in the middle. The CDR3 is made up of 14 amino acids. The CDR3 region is CASSSEAVRYGYTF. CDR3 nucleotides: TGTGCCAGTAGTAGCGAGGCGGTTCGCTATGGCTACACCTTC.

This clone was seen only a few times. CDR3 residues: CASTDRDTYGYTF. As DNA, the CDR3 is TGTGCCAGCACCGACCGGGACACCTATGGCTACACCTTC. The rearrangement uses TRBV5-4 and TRBJ1-2, with D perhaps TRBD1 (6 bases). V lost 6 bases and J lost 4, with 13 bases in between. The germline V gene has CDR1 SGHNT and CDR2 YYREEE (reference sequence). There are 13 residues in the CDR3.

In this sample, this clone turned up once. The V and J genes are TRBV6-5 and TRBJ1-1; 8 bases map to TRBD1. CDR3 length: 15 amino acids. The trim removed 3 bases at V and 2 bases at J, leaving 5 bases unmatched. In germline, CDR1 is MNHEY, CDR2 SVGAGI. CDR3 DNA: TGTGCCAGCAGTTATCCCCAGGGGGCCAACACTGAAGCTTTCTTT. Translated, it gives CASSYPQGANTEAFF.

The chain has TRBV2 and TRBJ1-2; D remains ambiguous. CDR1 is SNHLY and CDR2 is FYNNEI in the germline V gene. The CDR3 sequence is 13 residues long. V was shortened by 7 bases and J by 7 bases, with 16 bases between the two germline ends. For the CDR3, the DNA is TGTGCCAGCACCGAGGGCCTGGCGGCTGGCTACACCTTC. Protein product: CASTEGLAAGYTF. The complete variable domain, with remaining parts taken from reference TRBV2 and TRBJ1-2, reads EPEVTQTPSHQVTQMGQEVILRCVPISNHLYFYWYRQILGQKVEFLVSFYNNEISEKSEIFDDQFSVERPDGSNFTLKIRSTKLEDSAMYFCASTEGLAAGYTFGSGTRLTVV.

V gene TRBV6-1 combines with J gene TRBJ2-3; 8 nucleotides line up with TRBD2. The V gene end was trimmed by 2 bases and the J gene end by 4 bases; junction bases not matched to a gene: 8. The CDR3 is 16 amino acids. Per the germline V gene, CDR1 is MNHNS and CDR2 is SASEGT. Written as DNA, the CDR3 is TGTGCCAGCAGTGAAATTCGGCGGGGGGTCTCAGATACGCAGTATTTT. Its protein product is CASSEIRRGVSDTQYF.

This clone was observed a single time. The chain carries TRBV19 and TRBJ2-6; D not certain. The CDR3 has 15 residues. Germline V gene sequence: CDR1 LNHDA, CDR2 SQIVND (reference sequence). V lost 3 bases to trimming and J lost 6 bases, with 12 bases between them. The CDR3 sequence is CASSISGLEANVLTF. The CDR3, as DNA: TGTGCCAGTAGTATTTCTGGGCTGGAGGCCAACGTCCTGACTTTC.